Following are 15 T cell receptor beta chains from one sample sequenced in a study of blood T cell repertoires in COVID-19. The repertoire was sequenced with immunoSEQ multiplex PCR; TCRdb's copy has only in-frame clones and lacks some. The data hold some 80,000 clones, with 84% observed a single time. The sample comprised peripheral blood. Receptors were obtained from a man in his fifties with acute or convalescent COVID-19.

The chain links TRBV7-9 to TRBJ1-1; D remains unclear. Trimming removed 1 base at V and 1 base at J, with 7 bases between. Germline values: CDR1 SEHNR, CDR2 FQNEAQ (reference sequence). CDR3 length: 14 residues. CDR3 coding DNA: TGTGCCAGCAGCTTAGTTGAGGGGAACACTGAAGCTTTCTTT. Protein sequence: CASSLVEGNTEAFF.

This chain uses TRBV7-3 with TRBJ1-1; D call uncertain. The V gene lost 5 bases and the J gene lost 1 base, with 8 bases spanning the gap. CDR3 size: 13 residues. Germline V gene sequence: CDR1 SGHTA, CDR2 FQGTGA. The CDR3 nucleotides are TGTGCCAGCAGCACGCAGGAGAACACTGAAGCTTTCTTT. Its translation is CASSTQENTEAFF. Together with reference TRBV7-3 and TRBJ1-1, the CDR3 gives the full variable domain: GAGVSQTPSNKVTEKGKYVELRCDPISGHTALYWYRQSLGQGPEFLIYFQGTGAADDSGLPNDRFFAVRPEGSVSTLKIQRTERGDSAVYLCASSTQENTEAFFGQGTRLTVV.

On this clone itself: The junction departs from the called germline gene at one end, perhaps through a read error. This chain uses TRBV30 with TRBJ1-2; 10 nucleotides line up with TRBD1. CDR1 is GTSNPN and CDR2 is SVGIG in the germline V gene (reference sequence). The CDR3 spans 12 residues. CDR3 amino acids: CAWNTPGQGIAF. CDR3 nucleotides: TGTGCCTGGAACACTCCGGGACAGGGGATCGCCTTC.

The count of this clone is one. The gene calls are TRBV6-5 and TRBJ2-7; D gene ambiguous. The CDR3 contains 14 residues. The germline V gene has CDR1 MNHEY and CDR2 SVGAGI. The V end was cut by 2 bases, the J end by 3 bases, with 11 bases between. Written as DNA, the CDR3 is TGTGCCAGCAGTTACGGCGTTTCAGGCTACGAGCAGTACTTC. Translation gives CASSYGVSGYEQYF.

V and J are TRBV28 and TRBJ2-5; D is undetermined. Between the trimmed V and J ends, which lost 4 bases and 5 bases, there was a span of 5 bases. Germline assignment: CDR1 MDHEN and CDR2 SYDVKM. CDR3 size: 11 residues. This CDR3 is CASSSSETQYF. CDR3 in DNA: TGTGCCAGCAGTTCTAGTGAGACCCAGTACTTC. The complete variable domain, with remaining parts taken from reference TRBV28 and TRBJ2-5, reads DVKVTQSSRYLVKRTGEKVFLECVQDMDHENMFWYRQDPGLGLRLIYFSYDVKMKEKGDIPEGYSVSREKKERFSLILESASTNQTSMYLCASSSSETQYFGPGTRLLVL.

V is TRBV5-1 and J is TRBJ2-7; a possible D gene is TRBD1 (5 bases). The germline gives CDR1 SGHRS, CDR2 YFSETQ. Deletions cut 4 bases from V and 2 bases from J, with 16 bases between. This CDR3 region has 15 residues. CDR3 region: CASSPNTGSTYEQYF. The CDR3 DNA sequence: TGCGCCAGCAGCCCTAACACAGGATCCACCTACGAGCAGTACTTC.

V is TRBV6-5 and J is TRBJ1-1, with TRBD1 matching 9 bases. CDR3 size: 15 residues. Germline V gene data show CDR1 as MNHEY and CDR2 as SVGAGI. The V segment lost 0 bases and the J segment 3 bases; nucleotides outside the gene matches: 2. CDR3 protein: CASSYSGQGDTEAFF. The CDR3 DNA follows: TGTGCCAGCAGTTACTCGGGACAGGGAGACACTGAAGCTTTCTTT.

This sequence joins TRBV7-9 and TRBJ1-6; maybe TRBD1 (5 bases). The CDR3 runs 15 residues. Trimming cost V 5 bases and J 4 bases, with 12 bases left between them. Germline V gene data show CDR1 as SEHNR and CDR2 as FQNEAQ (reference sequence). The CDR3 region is CASSRGDYYNSPLHF. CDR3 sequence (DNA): TGTGCCAGCAGCCGGGGGGATTATTATAATTCACCCCTCCACTTT.

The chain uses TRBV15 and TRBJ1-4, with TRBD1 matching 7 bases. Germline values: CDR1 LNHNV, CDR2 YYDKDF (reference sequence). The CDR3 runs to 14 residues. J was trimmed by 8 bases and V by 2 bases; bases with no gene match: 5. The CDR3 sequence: CATSRTGEQEKLFF. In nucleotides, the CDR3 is TGTGCCACCAGCAGAACAGGGGAACAGGAAAAACTGTTTTTT.

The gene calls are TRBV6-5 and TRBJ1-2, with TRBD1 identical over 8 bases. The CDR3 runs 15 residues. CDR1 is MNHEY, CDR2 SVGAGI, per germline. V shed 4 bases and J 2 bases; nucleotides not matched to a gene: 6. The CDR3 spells CASSFSGGANYGYTF. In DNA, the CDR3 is TGTGCCAGCAGTTTCTCAGGGGGCGCAAACTATGGCTACACCTTC.

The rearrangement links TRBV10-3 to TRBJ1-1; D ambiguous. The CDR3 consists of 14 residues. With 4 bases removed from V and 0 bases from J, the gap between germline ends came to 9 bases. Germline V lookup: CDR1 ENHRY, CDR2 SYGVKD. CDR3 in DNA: TGTGCCATCAGTGTGGCATCCTTGAACACTGAAGCTTTCTTT. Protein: CAISVASLNTEAFF.

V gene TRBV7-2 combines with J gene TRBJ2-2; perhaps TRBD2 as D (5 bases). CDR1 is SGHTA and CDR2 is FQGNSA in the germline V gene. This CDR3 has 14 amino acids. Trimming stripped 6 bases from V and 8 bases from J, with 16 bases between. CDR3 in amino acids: CASRDLRMGGELFF. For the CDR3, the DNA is TGTGCCAGCAGGGACTTACGAATGGGGGGGGAGCTGTTTTTT.

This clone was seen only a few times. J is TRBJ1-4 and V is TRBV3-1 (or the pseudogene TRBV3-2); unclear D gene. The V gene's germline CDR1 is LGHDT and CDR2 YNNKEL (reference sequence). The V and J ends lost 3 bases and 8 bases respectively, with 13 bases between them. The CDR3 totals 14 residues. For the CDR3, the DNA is TGTGCCAGCAGCCATTCCTTGCGAGAAGAAAAACTGTTTTTT. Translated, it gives CASSHSLREEKLFF.

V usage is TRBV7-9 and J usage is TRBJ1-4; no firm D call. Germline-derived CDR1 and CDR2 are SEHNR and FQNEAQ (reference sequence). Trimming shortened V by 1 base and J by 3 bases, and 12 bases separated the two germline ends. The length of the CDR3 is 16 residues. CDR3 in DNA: TGTGCCAGCAGCTTAGAGGCGGCGGGTGCTAATGAAAAACTGTTTTTT. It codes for CASSLEAAGANEKLFF.

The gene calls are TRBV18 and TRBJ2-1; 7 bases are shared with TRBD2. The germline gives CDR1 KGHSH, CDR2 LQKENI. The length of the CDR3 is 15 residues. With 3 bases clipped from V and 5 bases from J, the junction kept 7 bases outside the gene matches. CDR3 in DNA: TGTGCCAGCTCACCCCTAGCGGTGGGTAACAATGAGCAGTTCTTC. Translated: CASSPLAVGNNEQFF.